Each of the 20 T cell receptor beta chains below was sequenced from the same sample in a study of human T cells and chemical hapten exposure. In TCRdb, the RACE reads were re-called with MiXCR into one record per CDR3 protein. The table shows about 69,000 distinct CDR3 sequences, with 10% occurring only once. Time point denoted: patch test 2, 6 weeks after DPC sensitization. Treatment defined: therapeutic diphenylcyclopropenone sensitization with weekly scalp DPC. Source: whole blood, taken in connection with sensitization to the hapten diphenylcyclopropenone (DPC). The receptors here all came from a woman aged 45 to 65 with alopecia areata. Some clones in this sample may be carry-over from other donors' samples.

This chain joins TRBV28 and TRBJ2-2; TRBD2 might be the D (5 bases). This CDR3 region has 14 residues. Trimming took off 2 bases at V and 1 base at J, with 5 bases between the two ends. The germline V gene has CDR1 MDHEN and CDR2 SYDVKM. CDR3 in DNA: TGTGCCAGCAGTTTAGAGGGGAACACCGGGGAGCTGTTTTTT. The encoded protein is CASSLEGNTGELFF.

The chain couples TRBV28 to TRBJ1-1, with 8 bases fitting TRBD1. Germline assignment: CDR1 MDHEN and CDR2 SYDVKM. Trimming cost V 3 bases and J 10 bases; bases outside gene matches: 4. This CDR3 has 12 residues. The CDR3 DNA is TGTGCCAGCAGTTTCCCAGACAGGGGAGCTTTCTTT. As protein: CASSFPDRGAFF. The variable domain in full, with the rest retrieved from reference TRBV28 and TRBJ1-1, is DVKVTQSSRYLVKRTGEKVFLECVQDMDHENMFWYRQDPGLGLRLIYFSYDVKMKEKGDIPEGYSVSREKKERFSLILESASTNQTSMYLCASSFPDRGAFFGQGTRLTVV.

This clonotype showed up many times. The chain employs TRBV5-5 and TRBJ1-2, with TRBD1 matching over 9 bases. V was clipped by 2 bases and J by 3 bases; unmatched bases: 11. This CDR3 is built from 17 residues. The germline V gene encodes CDR1 SGHKS and CDR2 YYEKEE (reference sequence). Here the CDR3 reads CASSLGTGRRLYYGYTF. The CDR3 DNA is TGTGCCAGCAGCTTAGGGACAGGGAGGAGGTTATACTATGGCTACACCTTC.

The sample holds many counts of this clonotype. The rearrangement uses TRBV27 and TRBJ1-4, with 7 bases that match TRBD1. V gave up 5 bases and J gave up 6 bases; unmatched junction bases: 6. The CDR3 length is 14 residues. CDR1 MNHEY and CDR2 SMNVEV come from the germline V gene (reference sequence). CDR3: CASSRDRHDEKLFF. The CDR3 DNA reads TGTGCCAGCAGTAGGGACAGACATGATGAAAAACTGTTTTTT.

Many counts were recorded for this clonotype. The chain employs TRBV29-1 and TRBJ1-1, with 7 bases that match TRBD1. After removal of 7 bases from V and 3 bases from J, the junction contained 8 bases not matched to a gene. The CDR3 covers 13 residues. Germline V gene data show CDR1 as SQVTM and CDR2 as ANQGSEA. The CDR3 protein is CSARRGQDTEAFF. The CDR3, as DNA: TGCAGCGCGAGGAGGGGGCAGGACACTGAAGCTTTCTTT.

This clonotype was picked up a small number of times. The chain combines TRBV4-2 with TRBJ2-7; no firm D call. CDR3 length: 13 residues. Per germline, CDR1 LGHNA and CDR2 YNFKEQ. V was pared by 1 base and J by 3 bases, with 7 bases between. This CDR3 reads CASSQGPRYEQYF. CDR3 DNA sequence: TGTGCCAGCAGCCAAGGTCCGCGCTACGAGCAGTACTTC.

The rearrangement joins TRBV20-1 to TRBJ2-7, with TRBD2 identical over 8 bases. This CDR3 is 13 amino acids long. Germline V CDR1 and CDR2: DFQATT, SNEGSKA (reference sequence). J gave up 5 bases and V 3 bases, and 6 bases lay outside the gene matches. CDR3 protein: CSASLSGNDEQYF. CDR3 nucleotide sequence: TGCAGTGCTAGTCTTAGCGGGAACGACGAGCAGTACTTC.

Ten or more counts support this clonotype. The chain carries TRBV7-9 and TRBJ2-5; 9 nucleotides agree with TRBD1. CDR3 length: 15 amino acids. After removal of 3 bases from V and 5 bases from J, the junction contained 7 bases not matched to a gene. Germline V gene data show CDR1 as SEHNR and CDR2 as FQNEAQ (reference sequence). DNA for the CDR3: TGTGCCAGCAGCTTGCTTACAGGGGGCCTTGAGACCCAGTACTTC. Translation: CASSLLTGGLETQYF. The full variable domain, its missing parts supplied by reference TRBV7-9 and TRBJ2-5, is DTGVSQNPRHKITKRGQNVTFRCDPISEHNRLYWYRQTLGQGPEFLTYFQNEAQLEKSRLLSDRFSAERPKGSFSTLEIQRTEQGDSAMYLCASSLLTGGLETQYFGPGTRLLVL.

This clonotype was counted at least ten times. This chain uses TRBV7-2 with TRBJ2-1, with 10 nucleotides matching TRBD2. The CDR3 runs to 18 residues. The V and J ends lost 4 bases and 0 bases, in that order; junction bases with no gene match: 9. Germline V CDR1 and CDR2: SGHTA, FQGNSA. This CDR3 reads CASSSPAGGMGSYNEQFF. CDR3 nucleotide sequence: TGTGCCAGCAGCTCACCAGCGGGAGGGATGGGCTCCTACAATGAGCAGTTCTTC.

There are many counts of this clonotype. The J gene is TRBJ2-1, the V gene TRBV7-8, with 10 bases lining up with TRBD2. Trimming at V came to 4 bases and at J to 9 bases, leaving 12 bases not matched to a gene. The CDR3 loop spans 16 amino acids. Germline CDR1 and CDR2: SGHVS and FQNEAQ. This chain's CDR3 is CASSWTAGGPLSEQFF. The CDR3 DNA sequence: TGTGCCAGCAGCTGGACAGCGGGAGGGCCTCTGAGTGAGCAGTTCTTC.

This chain joins TRBV2 and TRBJ2-7; D tentatively fits TRBD1 or TRBD2 (5 bases each). The ends were cut back, 4 bases at V and 0 bases at J, with 16 bases in the middle. This CDR3 has 16 amino acids. Germline lookup yields CDR1 SNHLY and CDR2 FYNNEI. The CDR3 DNA sequence: TGTGCCAGCAGTGGACACGGGACGGGAAGCTCCTACGAGCAGTACTTC. It is translated as CASSGHGTGSSYEQYF.

This clonotype has only a few counts. J is TRBJ1-6 and V is TRBV2; possible D gene TRBD1, 6 bases. The CDR3 consists of 16 residues. V lost 2 bases and J lost 6, with 14 bases in between. Germline V gene lookup returns CDR1 SNHLY and CDR2 FYNNEI. The CDR3 sequence is CASSENRVGINSPLHF. Here the CDR3 DNA reads TGTGCCAGCAGTGAAAACAGGGTTGGGATTAATTCACCCCTCCACTTT.

This clonotype has ten or more counts. This rearrangement joins TRBV29-1 to TRBJ1-4; a possible D gene is TRBD1 (6 bases). Germline CDR1 and CDR2: SQVTM and ANQGSEA. V lost 7 bases to trimming and J lost 3 bases, with 15 bases between them. CDR3 size: 14 residues. The CDR3: CSALRGGSNEKLFF. In DNA, the CDR3 is TGCAGCGCGCTCCGAGGGGGTTCTAATGAAAAACTGTTTTTT.

At least ten counts were recorded for this clonotype. The chain carries TRBV7-8 and TRBJ1-1; D not certain. The CDR3 runs 13 residues. Trimming pared 2 bases from V and 5 bases from J, leaving 9 bases between. Germline CDR1 reads SGHVS; CDR2 reads FQNEAQ. CDR3 amino acids: CASSLPRGTEAFF. The DNA for the CDR3 is TGTGCCAGCAGCTTACCGCGGGGTACTGAAGCTTTCTTT.

Many counts were recorded for this clonotype. The junction departs from germline at one end; a sequencing error may be responsible. CDR3 in amino acids: CASSLEQGAYNEQFF. Here the CDR3 DNA reads TGTGCTAGCAGCTTAGAGCAGGGGGCCTACAATGAGCAGTTCTTC. J is TRBJ2-1 and V is TRBV7-7; 7 nucleotides align to TRBD1. This CDR3 contains 15 residues. Germline CDR1 SSHAT, CDR2 FNYEAQ (reference sequence).

The V and J genes are TRBV11-2 and TRBJ2-3; D is uncertain. The germline V and J ends were trimmed by 4 bases and 8 bases, with 13 bases remaining between them. This CDR3 is built from 13 residues. Germline V lookup: CDR1 SGHAT, CDR2 FQNNGV. For the CDR3, the DNA is TGTGCCAGCAGCTCCAAGGCCGTAGTTACGCAGTATTTT. This gives the protein CASSSKAVVTQYF.

This clonotype was counted at least ten times. The V and J genes are TRBV25-1 and TRBJ2-1; D unclear. The V end lost 3 bases, the J end lost 0 bases, and 12 bases lay between the germline ends. This CDR3 has 16 residues. Looked up from germline, CDR1 is MGHDK and CDR2 is SYGVNS. DNA for the CDR3: TGTGCCAGCAGTGATCCCAGGCGTAGCTCCTACAATGAGCAGTTCTTC. This sequence encodes CASSDPRRSSYNEQFF.

This clonotype showed up many times. V usage is TRBV12-3 or TRBV12-4 and J usage is TRBJ2-1, with 8 bases that match TRBD2. The CDR3 loop spans 17 amino acids. V dropped 5 bases and J dropped 3; count of bases not matched to a gene: 12. CDR3 residues: CASSPSDLREDYNEQFF. For the CDR3, the DNA is TGTGCCAGCAGTCCCTCTGATCTGCGGGAGGACTACAATGAGCAGTTCTTC.

CDR3 protein: CASSLAQGAPGANVLTF. The DNA of the CDR3 is TGTGCCAGCAGCTTAGCACAGGGGGCGCCTGGGGCCAACGTCCTGACTTTC. The chain is built from TRBV11-3 and TRBJ2-6, with TRBD1 identical over 9 bases. CDR1 is SGHNT and CDR2 is YENEEA in the germline V gene. This CDR3 has 17 residues. The trim removed 1 base at V and 2 bases at J, leaving 3 bases unmatched.

The chain uses TRBV10-3 and TRBJ2-7; 12 bases are a match to TRBD1. This CDR3 contains 14 residues. Germline trimming cut 6 bases from V and 3 bases from J; bases unmatched to any gene: 3. From germline, CDR1 is ENHRY and CDR2 SYGVKD. The CDR3: CAISGTGGGYEQYF. Written as DNA, the CDR3 is TGTGCCATCAGCGGGACAGGGGGCGGCTACGAGCAGTACTTC.